This entry lists 25 T cell receptor beta chains sequenced from one sample in a study of CD8+ T cells in alopecia areata. The treatment denotes: oral pan-JAK inhibitor, 5-10 mg twice daily. Following extraction, RNA underwent reverse transcription to cDNA, which served as the sequencing template. Some clones are missing from TCRdb's copy, which holds only in-frame ones; the method was immunoSEQ multiplex PCR. The sample contains approximately 150,000 clones, 58% of which appear only once. Here the sequenced sample was CD4+ T cells sorted from blood, taken at approximately week 55, from a patient treated with tofacitinib. These receptors all stem from a human donor with alopecia areata.

The chain uses TRBV29-1 and TRBJ2-1; 14 nucleotides align to TRBD2. Germline trimming cut 5 bases from V and 4 bases from J; bases unmatched to any gene: 10. Germline assignment: CDR1 SQVTM and CDR2 ANQGSEA. CDR3 length: 17 amino acids. As DNA, the CDR3 is TGCAGCGTTTATAAGACTAGCGGGGGGGCGCTGTACAATGAGCAGTTCTTC. Translating it yields CSVYKTSGGALYNEQFF.

The V and J genes are TRBV18 and TRBJ1-2, with 7 nucleotides matching TRBD1. V trimming: 3 bases; J trimming: 7 bases; junction bases outside the gene matches: 8. The CDR3 runs 14 residues. Germline CDR1 is KGHSH and CDR2 is LQKENI. The CDR3 nucleotides read TGTGCCAGCTCACCGAATAGACAGGGTGGTGGCTACACCTTC. This translates into CASSPNRQGGGYTF. Using reference TRBV18 and TRBJ1-2 for the parts outside the CDR3, the full variable domain is NAGVMQNPRHLVRRRGQEARLRCSPMKGHSHVYWYRQLPEEGLKFMVYLQKENIIDESGMPKERFSAEFPKEGPSILRIQQVVRGDSAAYFCASSPNRQGGGYTFGSGTRLTVV.

J is TRBJ2-2 and V is TRBV29-1, with TRBD1 matching 10 bases. The CDR3 runs 14 residues. CDR1 is SQVTM, CDR2 ANQGSEA, per germline. V lost 7 bases to trimming and J lost 6 bases; unmatched junction nucleotides: 8. The DNA for the CDR3 is TGCAGCGGGAGACCCGGGACAGGGGCCGGGGAGCTGTTTTTT. It is translated as CSGRPGTGAGELFF.

The chain links TRBV19 to TRBJ2-5; D might be TRBD2 (7 bases). Germline-derived CDR1 and CDR2 are LNHDA and SQIVND (reference sequence). Trimming pared 3 bases from V and 5 bases from J, leaving 13 bases between. This CDR3 has 14 amino acids. The CDR3 sequence is CASSITGGSETQYF. The DNA for the CDR3 is TGTGCCAGTAGTATCACGGGGGGCAGTGAGACCCAGTACTTC.

This clone appeared once. The chain couples TRBV29-1 to TRBJ1-1; 7 bases are shared with TRBD1. CDR1 is SQVTM and CDR2 is ANQGSEA in the germline V gene. The trim removed 5 bases at V and 1 base at J, leaving 4 bases unmatched. The CDR3 totals 13 residues. CDR3 nucleotide sequence: TGCAGCGTTTGGGACAGTACGAACACTGAAGCTTTCTTT. Translating it yields CSVWDSTNTEAFF.

This chain connects TRBV5-1 to TRBJ2-1, with 10 bases matching TRBD2. Germline V gives CDR1 SGHRS, CDR2 YFSETQ. Trimming at V came to 1 base and at J to 7 bases, leaving 8 bases not matched to a gene. The CDR3 length is 16 residues. The CDR3 reads CASSLTSGTLRNEQFF. CDR3 DNA: TGCGCCAGCAGCTTGACTAGCGGGACATTGCGTAATGAGCAGTTCTTC.

V gene TRBV19 combines with J gene TRBJ2-7, with a tentative D call TRBD1 (5 bases). CDR1 LNHDA and CDR2 SQIVND come from the germline V gene (reference sequence). The CDR3 is 15 amino acids. The ends were cut back, 3 bases at V and 3 bases at J, with 15 bases in the middle. CDR3 in amino acids: CASSMAYSGNYEQYF. CDR3 DNA: TGTGCCAGTAGTATGGCCTACTCAGGGAACTACGAGCAGTACTTC.

The chain employs TRBV28 and TRBJ2-2; no definite D call. Germline CDR1 reads MDHEN; CDR2 reads SYDVKM. The CDR3 sequence is 13 residues long. Trimming cost V 6 bases and J 4 bases, with 9 bases left between them. The CDR3 sequence: CASRPPGTGELFF. In nucleotides, the CDR3 is TGTGCCAGCAGGCCCCCCGGCACCGGGGAGCTGTTTTTT.

This clone was detected only once. The genes are TRBV29-1 and TRBJ1-6; 8 bases are shared with TRBD1. This CDR3 has 13 residues. J was trimmed by 9 bases and V by 6 bases; bases with no gene match: 7. CDR1 and CDR2 from the germline V gene are SQVTM and ANQGSEA. As DNA, the CDR3 is TGCAGCGTATCTGACAGGGGAGGTTCACCCCTCCACTTT. Protein: CSVSDRGGSPLHF.

The rearrangement uses TRBV19 and TRBJ1-6; possibly TRBD1 for D (5 bases). The CDR3 runs to 14 residues. In germline, CDR1 is LNHDA, CDR2 SQIVND (reference sequence). V was trimmed by 5 bases and J by 11 bases, leaving 16 bases between them. The CDR3 region is CASSGDRTMAPLHF. CDR3 DNA: TGTGCCAGTAGTGGCGACAGAACAATGGCACCCCTCCACTTT. The full variable domain, with the rest looked up from reference TRBV19 and TRBJ1-6, is DGGITQSPKYLFRKEGQNVTLSCEQNLNHDAMYWYRQDPGQGLRLIYYSQIVNDFQKGDIAEGYSVSREKKESFPLTVTSAQKNPTAFYLCASSGDRTMAPLHFGNGTRLTVT.

The V and J genes are TRBV5-1 and TRBJ1-2; tentative D call: TRBD1 (6 bases). Germline assignment: CDR1 SGHRS and CDR2 YFSETQ. The CDR3 totals 13 residues. Trimming removed 4 bases from V and 6 bases from J, with 13 bases in between. The CDR3 sequence: CASSGTGNDGYTF. The CDR3 nucleotides read TGCGCCAGCAGCGGTACAGGGAACGATGGCTACACCTTC.

The chain employs TRBV11-3 and TRBJ2-5; perhaps TRBD1 as D (5 bases). The CDR3 loop spans 12 amino acids. V lost 8 bases and J lost 4, with 11 bases in between. Germline V gene sequence: CDR1 SGHNT, CDR2 YENEEA. The CDR3 reads CASGQVAETQYF. CDR3 coding DNA: TGTGCCAGCGGACAAGTAGCAGAGACCCAGTACTTC.

CDR3 residues: CSVEKQVGETQYF. The CDR3 DNA follows: TGCAGCGTTGAAAAACAGGTGGGAGAGACCCAGTACTTC. V gene TRBV29-1 combines with J gene TRBJ2-5; D may be TRBD1 (5 bases). The CDR3 is 13 amino acids. Trimming took off 2 bases at V and 4 bases at J, with 11 bases between the two ends. Germline assignment: CDR1 SQVTM and CDR2 ANQGSEA.

V and J are TRBV30 and TRBJ2-7, with D possibly TRBD2 on 5 matching bases. The V end lost 3 bases, the J end lost 0 bases, and 12 bases lay between the germline ends. The CDR3 is made up of 14 amino acids. Per the germline V gene, CDR1 is GTSNPN and CDR2 is SVGIG (reference sequence). The CDR3 sequence is CAWRRAEASYEQYF. In DNA, the CDR3 is TGTGCCTGGAGGAGGGCCGAGGCCTCCTACGAGCAGTACTTC.

The chain joins TRBV7-9 to TRBJ2-7; tentatively, D is TRBD1 (6 bases). V lost 5 bases and J 1 base, leaving 15 bases between the germline ends. This CDR3 has 15 amino acids. CDR1 is SEHNR, CDR2 FQNEAQ, per germline (reference sequence). The CDR3 region has the DNA TGTGCCAGCAGCCCTAGGGGGACGGATTCCTACGAGCAGTACTTC. This encodes CASSPRGTDSYEQYF.

This clone appeared a few times. The rearrangement links TRBV6-5 to TRBJ2-2; the match to TRBD1 covers 7 bases. V was clipped by 6 bases and J by 1 base; unmatched bases: 5. Germline V lookup: CDR1 MNHEY, CDR2 SVGAGI. This CDR3 region has 15 residues. The CDR3 is CASRDHRGNTGELFF. DNA for the CDR3: TGTGCCAGCAGGGACCACAGGGGGAACACCGGGGAGCTGTTTTTT.

CDR3 coding DNA: TGTGCCAGCAGCAGCCTAGCGGGCGCCACAGATACGCAGTATTTT. This gives the protein CASSSLAGATDTQYF. The V and J genes are TRBV5-6 and TRBJ2-3; 8 nucleotides agree with TRBD2. The ends lost 4 bases at V and 2 bases at J; junction bases unmatched: 6. Per the germline V gene, CDR1 is SGHDT and CDR2 is YYEEEE. The CDR3 is 15 amino acids. Full variable domain (remainder filled in from reference TRBV5-6 and TRBJ2-3): DAGVTQSPTHLIKTRGQQVTLRCSPKSGHDTVSWYQQALGQGPQFIFQYYEEEERQRGNFPDRFSGHQFPNYSSELNVNALLLGDSALYLCASSSLAGATDTQYFGPGTRLTVL.

In its sample, this clone was seen once. The V call is TRBV29-1, the J call TRBJ1-1; the D is unclear. Germline V CDR1 and CDR2: SQVTM, ANQGSEA. CDR3 size: 11 residues. V shed 4 bases and J shed 11 bases, with 14 bases lying between them. CDR3 coding DNA: TGCAGCGTTGCGCTAGGGAGTGGCGCTTTCTTT. Its translation: CSVALGSGAFF.

This clone has more than one count but fewer than ten. The chain recombines TRBV18 with TRBJ1-1, with D maybe TRBD1 (6 bases). Germline V lookup: CDR1 KGHSH, CDR2 LQKENI. The CDR3 sequence is 13 residues long. The V end was cut by 6 bases, the J end by 9 bases, with 17 bases between. The CDR3 region is CASSVDRRVKAFF. For the CDR3, the DNA is TGTGCCAGCTCGGTTGACAGGCGGGTTAAAGCTTTCTTT.

The count of this clone is one. This chain uses TRBV6-5 with TRBJ1-6; no reliable D call. Trimming cost V 4 bases and J 6 bases, with 4 bases left between them. The CDR3 length is 12 residues. Germline V gene sequence: CDR1 MNHEY, CDR2 SVGAGI. The CDR3 region has the DNA TGTGCCAGCAGTTGGGCTAATTCACCCCTCCACTTT. As protein: CASSWANSPLHF.

CDR3 bases: TGTGCCAGCAGCTTAGGACAAAGGACGGACTATGGCTACACCTTC. Its translation is CASSLGQRTDYGYTF. V usage is TRBV5-4 and J usage is TRBJ1-2; the D gene is possibly TRBD1 (5 bases). The germline V and J ends were trimmed by 2 bases and 3 bases, with 14 bases remaining between them. There are 15 residues in the CDR3. Germline values: CDR1 SGHNT, CDR2 YYREEE (reference sequence).

For the CDR3, the DNA is TGTGCCAGTAGCCTTGGTGGGCGATTCCGCTCAGATGGCTACACCTTC. As protein: CASSLGGRFRSDGYTF. This chain joins TRBV19 and TRBJ1-2; unclear D gene. The CDR3 consists of 16 residues. The germline V gene encodes CDR1 LNHDA and CDR2 SQIVND (reference sequence). V was shortened by 6 bases and J by 6 bases, with 23 bases between the two germline ends.

The chain has TRBV6-1 and TRBJ2-5; weak D call: TRBD2 (5 bases). The germline V gene has CDR1 MNHNS and CDR2 SASEGT. This CDR3 comprises 13 residues. Trimming cost V 8 bases and J 5 bases, with 15 bases left between them. CDR3 residues: CASPPAVGETQYF. Written as DNA, the CDR3 is TGTGCCAGCCCTCCAGCGGTCGGGGAGACCCAGTACTTC.

The chain employs TRBV4-2 and TRBJ2-3, with 8 bases fitting TRBD2. The CDR3 is 17 amino acids. The ends lost 5 bases at V and 0 bases at J; junction bases unmatched: 10. Germline V gene lookup returns CDR1 LGHNA and CDR2 YNFKEQ. The CDR3 is CASSYEAASGSTDTQYF. CDR3 bases: TGTGCCAGCAGCTACGAAGCGGCTAGCGGGAGCACAGATACGCAGTATTTT.

J is TRBJ2-1 and V is TRBV27; D remains ambiguous. The CDR3 runs 13 residues. CDR1 is MNHEY and CDR2 is SMNVEV in the germline V gene (reference sequence). V dropped 3 bases and J dropped 10 bases, with 13 bases sitting between them. The CDR3 nucleotides read TGTGCCAGCAGTTTTCCCCCCCCAGGAGAGCAGTTCTTC. It codes for CASSFPPPGEQFF.